The T cell receptor beta chain described here comes from a study of blood T cell repertoires in COVID-19 (TCRdb year 2020). For context, the study as a whole: The collaborator samples originated in the United States, Italy and Spain and spanned the acute and convalescent phases of COVID-19. The prospective study material was composed of cDNA or gDNA derived from T cells, B-cell-depleted T cells, or PBMCs. The dataset comprised deeply sampled blood TCRbeta repertoires from subjects exposed to, actively infected with, or recovered from COVID-19. A freely available public database, intended as a resource for researchers studying the immune response to SARS-CoV-2, is where the repertoires were released. The samples were drawn from two sources: the first 160 participants of the ongoing ImmuneRACE study, and 1,200 or so subjects contributed by 6 global collaborators. A de-identified subject ID, COVID-19 status, age in years and sex were almost always included in the sample metadata. Where HLA class I and class II types were available, the types were taken from metadata supplied by the sample provider, not from assay-based typing. Summary of the overall study and its limitations: How much clinical and demographic metadata was included differed by source and by participant, and the metadata was provided uncurated.

In the case of this clone: Its recognized antigen is unknown. Base qualities are not recorded, but no much larger clone differs from it by a single base.

TCRbeta CDR3 regions were amplified from genomic DNA using the immunoSEQ Assay, a bias-controlled multiplex PCR. The authors' analysis ran thus. Nucleated cell counts per sample were estimated from amplification of reference gene primers within the assay. To quantify the absolute abundance of each unique TCRbeta CDR3 rearrangement, sequence reads were collapsed and filtered. Productive Simpson clonality was computed per sample as the square root of Simpson's diversity index over productive rearrangements. TCRdb limited this immuneACCESS table to in-frame rearrangements with V and J called. A share of clones is missing; checked studies link under half to unresolved V genes, and the rest is unexplained. From that table come the V and J calls and clone size; the DNA was used to work out D and trimming. This sample is represented by some 26,000 clones; over 70% of them were singletons. The ten largest clones add up to around 55% of the sample.

The germline V gene yields SGHRS for CDR1 and YFSETQ for CDR2. Ends trimmed: V by 4 bases, J by 2 bases; bases unmatched to a gene: 9. Reading from cysteine to phenylalanine, the CDR3 counts 15 amino acids. Only the CDR3 part of the read is kept: 45 bases, read in frame from the first base. Whole blood was collected in K2EDTA tubes by collaborating institutions according to the institutions' own protocols. For TCRbeta analysis, collaborators shipped samples in one of three forms: frozen whole blood, isolated PBMCs, or DNA extracted from either of those sample types. This chain is built from TRBV5-1 and TRBJ2-7; the central 7 bases match TRBD1. The TCR was taken from a man in his fifties or sixties with active or convalescent COVID-19. Sequenced material: peripheral blood. The DNA is as follows: TGCGCCAGCAGCCTCGGGGACAGTACAACCTACGAGCAGTACTTC. It encodes CASSLGDSTTYEQYF.